The T cell receptor (beta chain) under discussion was sequenced for a study of T cell changes during pregnancy in multiple sclerosis. Trimming at V came to 6 bases and at J to 4 bases, leaving 17 bases not matched to a gene. CDR3 length: 18 residues. Germline loops: CDR1 MDHEN, CDR2 SYDVKM. Sequencing was performed with immunoSEQ multiplex PCR; in TCRdb, only in-frame clones are kept and a portion is missing. The table lists about 40,000 clones, 92% of them singletons. The chain recombines TRBV28 with TRBJ2-3; 9 nucleotides match TRBD2. The source is a female donor with multiple sclerosis, enrolled in a pregnancy study. This specimen consisted of CD4+ T cells from peripheral blood mononuclear cells, obtained in the third trimester of pregnancy. The CDR3 loop is CASSPYPSGTSMSDTQYF. The CDR3 DNA follows: TGTGCCAGCAGCCCGTACCCTAGCGGGACCTCCATGTCAGATACGCAGTATTTT. The variable domain in full, completed from reference TRBV28 and TRBJ2-3, reads DVKVTQSSRYLVKRTGEKVFLECVQDMDHENMFWYRQDPGLGLRLIYFSYDVKMKEKGDIPEGYSVSREKKERFSLILESASTNQTSMYLCASSPYPSGTSMSDTQYFGPGTRLTVL.